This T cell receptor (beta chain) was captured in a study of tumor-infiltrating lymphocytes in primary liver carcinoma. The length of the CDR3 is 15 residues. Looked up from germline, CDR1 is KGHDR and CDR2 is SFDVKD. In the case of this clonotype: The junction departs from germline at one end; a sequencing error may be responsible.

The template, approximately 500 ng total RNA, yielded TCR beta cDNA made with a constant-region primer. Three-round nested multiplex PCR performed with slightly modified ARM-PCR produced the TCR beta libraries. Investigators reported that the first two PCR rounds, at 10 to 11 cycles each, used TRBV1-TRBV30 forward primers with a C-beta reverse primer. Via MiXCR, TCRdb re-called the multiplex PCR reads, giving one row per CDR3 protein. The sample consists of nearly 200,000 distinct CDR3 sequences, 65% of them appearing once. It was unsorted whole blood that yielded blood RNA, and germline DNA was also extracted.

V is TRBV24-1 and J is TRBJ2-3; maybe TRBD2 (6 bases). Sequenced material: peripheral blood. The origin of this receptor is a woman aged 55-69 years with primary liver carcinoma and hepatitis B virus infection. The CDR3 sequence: CTTSDSLTSSDTQYF. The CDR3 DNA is TGTACCACCAGTGATTCCCTTACTAGCTCGGATACGCAGTATTTT.